Given below is one TCR beta chain in context. The sample comes from a study of blood T cell repertoires in COVID-19. Study in general: COVID-19 samples, acute and convalescent, were from the United States, Italy and Spain. In each case, the material was cDNA or gDNA derived from T cells, B-cell-depleted T cells, or PBMCs.

Per the original methods: Amplified reference gene primers provided the basis for estimating nucleated cell counts. Using immunoSEQ multiplex PCR, the repertoire was profiled, and TCRdb retains in-frame clones only, with some absent. V and J calls and clone size come straight from that table; D and trimming were deduced from the DNA. The top ten hold roughly 9% of the sample, which has roughly 270,000 clones, around 90% seen once. V gave up 0 bases and J gave up 6 bases, with 14 bases separating them. The CDR3 loop spans 15 amino acids. Germline V lookup: CDR1 SGDLS, CDR2 YYNGEE. The sequenced sample consisted of peripheral blood. J is TRBJ2-3 and V is TRBV9, with D tentatively TRBD2 (7 bases). The sequence came from a young man with active or convalescent COVID-19. The chain's CDR3 is CASSVVGGLEDTQYF. In DNA, the CDR3 is TGTGCCAGCAGCGTAGTGGGGGGGCTCGAGGATACGCAGTATTTT.